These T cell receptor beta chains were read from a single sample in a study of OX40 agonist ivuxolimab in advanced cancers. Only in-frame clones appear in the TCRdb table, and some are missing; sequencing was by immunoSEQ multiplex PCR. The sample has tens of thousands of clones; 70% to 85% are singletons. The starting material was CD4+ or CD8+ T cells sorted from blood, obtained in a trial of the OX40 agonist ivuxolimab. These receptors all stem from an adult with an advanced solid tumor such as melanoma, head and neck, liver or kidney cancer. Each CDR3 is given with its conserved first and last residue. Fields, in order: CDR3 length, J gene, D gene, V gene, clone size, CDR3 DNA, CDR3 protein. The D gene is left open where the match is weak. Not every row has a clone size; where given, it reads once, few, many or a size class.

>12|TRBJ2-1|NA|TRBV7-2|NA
TGTGCCAGCAGCTTAGGGGGAGATGAGCAGTTCTTC
CASSLGGDEQFF
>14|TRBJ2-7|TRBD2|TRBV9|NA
TGTGCCAGCAGCGTAGACGGGAGGGCCCTCGAGCAGTACTTC
CASSVDGRALEQYF
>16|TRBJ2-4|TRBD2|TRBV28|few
TGTGCCAGCAGTCCTATAGCGGGAGGCCCGGGAAACATTCAGTACTTC
CASSPIAGGPGNIQYF
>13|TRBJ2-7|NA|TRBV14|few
TGTGCCAGCAGCCAAGCGGAAGGGTCTGAGCAGTACTTC
CASSQAEGSEQYF
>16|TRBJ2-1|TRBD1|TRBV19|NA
TGTGCCAGTAGTAGATGGACAGGGGGTCCCTACAATGAGCAGTTCTTC
CASSRWTGGPYNEQFF
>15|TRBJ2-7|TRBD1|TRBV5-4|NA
TGTGCCAGCAGCCTTCGGGGGACAGGAAGGAACGAGCAGTACTTC
CASSLRGTGRNEQYF
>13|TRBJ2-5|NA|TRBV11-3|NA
TGTGCCAGCAGCTTGAACTTCGGGGAGACCCAGTACTTC
CASSLNFGETQYF
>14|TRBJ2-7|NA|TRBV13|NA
TGTGCCAGCAGCTTGGGGGACATAACCTACGAGCAGTACTTC
CASSLGDITYEQYF
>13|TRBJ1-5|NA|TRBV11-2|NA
TGTGCCAGCAGCTTAGGGAGGAATCAGCCCCAGCATTTT
CASSLGRNQPQHF
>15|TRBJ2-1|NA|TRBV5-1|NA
TGCGCCAGCAGCCTTGATGCAGGGTTATACAATGAGCAGTTCTTC
CASSLDAGLYNEQFF
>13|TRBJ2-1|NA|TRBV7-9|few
TGTGCCAGCAGCTTAGCGGCCGGGTATGAGCAGTTCTTC
CASSLAAGYEQFF
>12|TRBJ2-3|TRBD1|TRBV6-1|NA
TGTGCCAGCAGCCCAACAGGGGACACGCAGTATTTT
CASSPTGDTQYF
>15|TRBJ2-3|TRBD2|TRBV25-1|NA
TGTGCCAGCCGCACTTATAGCGGGAGGGGAGATACGCAGTATTTT
CASRTYSGRGDTQYF
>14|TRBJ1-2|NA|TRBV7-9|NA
TGTGCCAGCAGCTTAAGACAGCCTAACTATGGCTACACCTTC
CASSLRQPNYGYTF
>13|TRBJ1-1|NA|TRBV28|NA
TGTGCCAGCACCCTTTTTAGGGGAAGTGAAGCTTTCTTT
CASTLFRGSEAFF
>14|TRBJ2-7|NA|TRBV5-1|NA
TGCGCCAGCAGCTTACGGGGGGCCATCGACGAGCAGTACTTC
CASSLRGAIDEQYF
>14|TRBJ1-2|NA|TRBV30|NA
TGTGCCTGGAGGTCTCCTGGGGGAAACTATGGCTACACCTTC
CAWRSPGGNYGYTF